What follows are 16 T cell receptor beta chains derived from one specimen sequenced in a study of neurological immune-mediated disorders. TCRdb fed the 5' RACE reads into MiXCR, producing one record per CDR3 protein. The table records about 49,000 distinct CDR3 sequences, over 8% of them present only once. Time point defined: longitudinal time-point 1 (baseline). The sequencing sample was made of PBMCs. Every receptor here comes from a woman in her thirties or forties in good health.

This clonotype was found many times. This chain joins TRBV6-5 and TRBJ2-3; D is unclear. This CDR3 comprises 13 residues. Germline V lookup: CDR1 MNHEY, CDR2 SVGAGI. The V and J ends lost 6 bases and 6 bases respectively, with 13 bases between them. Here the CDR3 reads CASRTPSVDTQYF. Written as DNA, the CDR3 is TGTGCCAGCAGAACCCCTAGTGTGGATACGCAGTATTTT.

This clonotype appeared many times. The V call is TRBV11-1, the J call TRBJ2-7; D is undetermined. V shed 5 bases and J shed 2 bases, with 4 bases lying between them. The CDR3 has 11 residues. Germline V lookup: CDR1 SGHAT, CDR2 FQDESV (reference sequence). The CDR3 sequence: CASSAAYEQYF. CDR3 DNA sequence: TGTGCCAGCAGCGCGGCCTACGAGCAGTACTTC.

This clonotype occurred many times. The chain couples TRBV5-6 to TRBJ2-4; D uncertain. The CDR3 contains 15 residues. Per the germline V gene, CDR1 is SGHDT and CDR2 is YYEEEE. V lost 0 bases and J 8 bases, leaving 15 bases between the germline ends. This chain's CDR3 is CASSLVFRELHIQYF. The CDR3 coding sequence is TGTGCCAGCAGCTTGGTTTTTAGGGAATTACACATTCAGTACTTC.

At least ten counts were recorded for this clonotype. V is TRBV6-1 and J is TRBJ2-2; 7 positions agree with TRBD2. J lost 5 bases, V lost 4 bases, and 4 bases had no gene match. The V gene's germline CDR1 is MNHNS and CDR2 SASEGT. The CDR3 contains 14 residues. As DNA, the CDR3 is TGTGCCAGCAGTGCCCCGGGGGGTACCGGGGAGCTGTTTTTT. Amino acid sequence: CASSAPGGTGELFF.

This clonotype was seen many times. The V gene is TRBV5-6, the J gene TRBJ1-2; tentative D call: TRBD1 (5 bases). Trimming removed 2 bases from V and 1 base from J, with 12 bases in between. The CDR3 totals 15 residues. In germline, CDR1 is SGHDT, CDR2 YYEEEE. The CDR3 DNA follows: TGTGCCAGCAGCTTATGGGGGACGAATAACTATGGCTACACCTTC. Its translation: CASSLWGTNNYGYTF.

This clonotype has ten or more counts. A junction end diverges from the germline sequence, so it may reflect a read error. CDR3 nucleotide sequence: TGTGCTAGCAGCTTAGCCGCTAGCGGTGATGAGCAGTTCTTC. Translated, it gives CASSLAASGDEQFF. The chain combines TRBV7-7 with TRBJ2-1, with 7 bases that match TRBD2. Germline values: CDR1 SSHAT, CDR2 FNYEAQ (reference sequence). The CDR3 spans 14 residues.

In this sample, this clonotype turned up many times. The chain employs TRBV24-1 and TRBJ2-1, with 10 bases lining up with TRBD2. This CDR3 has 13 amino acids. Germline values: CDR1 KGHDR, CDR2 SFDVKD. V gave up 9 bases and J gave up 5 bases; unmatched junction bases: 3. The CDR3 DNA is TGTGCCACCGGGACTAGCGCTAACAATGAGCAGTTCTTC. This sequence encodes CATGTSANNEQFF.

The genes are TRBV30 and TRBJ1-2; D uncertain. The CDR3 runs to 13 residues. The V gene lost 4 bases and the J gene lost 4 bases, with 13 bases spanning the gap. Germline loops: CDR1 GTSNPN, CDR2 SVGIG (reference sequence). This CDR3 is CAWTQSAAYGYTF. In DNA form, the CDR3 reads TGTGCCTGGACCCAATCGGCTGCCTATGGCTACACCTTC.

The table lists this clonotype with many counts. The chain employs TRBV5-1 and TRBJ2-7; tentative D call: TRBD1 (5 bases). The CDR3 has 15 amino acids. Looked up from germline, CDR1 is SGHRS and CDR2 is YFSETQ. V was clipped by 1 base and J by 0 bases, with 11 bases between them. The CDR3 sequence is CASSLSTGFSYEQYF. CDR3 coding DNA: TGCGCCAGCAGCTTGTCAACAGGATTCTCCTACGAGCAGTACTTC.

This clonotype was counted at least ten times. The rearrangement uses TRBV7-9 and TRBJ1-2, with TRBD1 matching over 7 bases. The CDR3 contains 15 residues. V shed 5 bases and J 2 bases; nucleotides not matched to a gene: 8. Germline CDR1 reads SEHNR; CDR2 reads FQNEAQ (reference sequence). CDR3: CASSRPGTVNYGYTF. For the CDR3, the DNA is TGTGCCAGCAGCCGTCCCGGGACAGTGAACTATGGCTACACCTTC.

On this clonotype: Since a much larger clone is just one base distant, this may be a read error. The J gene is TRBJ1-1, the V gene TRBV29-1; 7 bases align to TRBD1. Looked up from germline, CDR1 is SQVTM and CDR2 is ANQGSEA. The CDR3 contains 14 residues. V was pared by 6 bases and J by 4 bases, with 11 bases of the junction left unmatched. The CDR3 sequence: CSVDNRGVGTEAFF. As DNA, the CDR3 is TGCAGCGTCGATAACAGGGGCGTCGGCACTGAAGCTTTCTTT. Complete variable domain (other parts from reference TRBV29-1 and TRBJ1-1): SAVISQKPSRDICQRGTSLTIQCQVDSQVTMMFWYRQQPGQSLTLIATANQGSEATYESGFVIDKFPISRPNLTFSTLTVSNMSPEDSSIYLCSVDNRGVGTEAFFGQGTRLTVV.

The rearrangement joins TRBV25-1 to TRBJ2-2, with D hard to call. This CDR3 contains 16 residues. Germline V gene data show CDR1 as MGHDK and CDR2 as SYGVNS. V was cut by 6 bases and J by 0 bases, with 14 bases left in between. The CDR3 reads CASRPSLLTNTGELFF. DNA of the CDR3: TGTGCCAGCAGGCCTTCACTATTGACGAACACCGGGGAGCTGTTTTTT.

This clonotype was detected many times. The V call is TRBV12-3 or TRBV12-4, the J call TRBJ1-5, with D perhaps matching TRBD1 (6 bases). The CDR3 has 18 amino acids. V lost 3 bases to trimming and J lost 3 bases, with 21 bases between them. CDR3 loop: CASSFRAGAFIFNQPQHF. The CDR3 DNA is TGTGCCAGCAGTTTCCGAGCAGGGGCATTTATTTTCAATCAGCCCCAGCATTTT.

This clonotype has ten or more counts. This CDR3 reads CASSQEVGTQGITDTQYF. The CDR3 DNA reads TGCGCCAGCAGCCAAGAGGTTGGGACACAGGGCATCACAGATACGCAGTATTTT. The rearrangement links TRBV4-3 to TRBJ2-3; D is perhaps TRBD1 (6 bases). The V end lost 0 bases, the J end lost 2 bases, and 18 bases lay between the germline ends. CDR3 length equals 18 residues. Germline CDR1 is LGHNA and CDR2 is YSLEER.

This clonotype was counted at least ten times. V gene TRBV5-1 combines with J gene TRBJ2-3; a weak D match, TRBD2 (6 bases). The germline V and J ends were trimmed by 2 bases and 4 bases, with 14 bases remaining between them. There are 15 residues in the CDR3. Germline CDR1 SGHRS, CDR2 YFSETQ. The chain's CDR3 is CASSLRGNAADTQYF. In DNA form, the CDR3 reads TGCGCCAGCAGCTTACGCGGGAATGCGGCAGATACGCAGTATTTT.

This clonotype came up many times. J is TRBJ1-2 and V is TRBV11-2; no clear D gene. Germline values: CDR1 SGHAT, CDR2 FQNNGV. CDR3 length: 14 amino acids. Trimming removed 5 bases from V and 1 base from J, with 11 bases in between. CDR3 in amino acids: CASSASGVNYGYTF. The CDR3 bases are TGTGCCAGCAGCGCCTCTGGGGTTAACTATGGCTACACCTTC.